The 17 T cell receptor beta chains listed next were all sequenced from one sample in a study of T cell responses to AZD1222 COVID-19 vaccine. The table came from immunoSEQ multiplex PCR; TCRdb's copy has only in-frame clones and leaves some out. The data contain 100,000 to 150,000 clones, approximately 85% of them seen just once; the ten biggest clones take up roughly 4.4%. Sequenced material: peripheral blood, taken 28 days after the second AZD1222 dose. The receptors originated from an adult who received the AZD1222 COVID-19 vaccine.

For the CDR3, the DNA is TGCGCCAGCAGCTTGGGGACCTCCACCCTGGAGACCCAGTACTTC. Protein product: CASSLGTSTLETQYF. The chain uses TRBV5-1 and TRBJ2-5; no clear D. The germline V gene encodes CDR1 SGHRS and CDR2 YFSETQ. The CDR3 length is 15 residues. Trimming cost V 0 bases and J 5 bases, with 14 bases left between them. The full variable domain, its missing parts supplied by reference TRBV5-1 and TRBJ2-5, is KAGVTQTPRYLIKTRGQQVTLSCSPISGHRSVSWYQQTPGQGLQFLFEYFSETQRNKGNFPGRFSGRQFSNSRSEMNVSTLELGDSALYLCASSLGTSTLETQYFGPGTRLLVL.

V and J are TRBV5-1 and TRBJ1-6; 8 nucleotides align to TRBD1. Looked up from germline, CDR1 is SGHRS and CDR2 is YFSETQ. CDR3 length equals 16 residues. With 4 bases clipped from V and 10 bases from J, the junction kept 13 bases outside the gene matches. The DNA of the CDR3 is TGCGCCAGCAGCCAGGGCCCGGACAGGGTAGGATCACCCCTCCACTTT. This translates into CASSQGPDRVGSPLHF.

This clone was recorded once. V is TRBV18 and J is TRBJ1-1; D is ambiguous. The germline V and J ends were trimmed by 2 bases and 1 base, with 8 bases remaining between them. The CDR3 is made up of 14 amino acids. CDR1 and CDR2 from the germline V gene are KGHSH and LQKENI. The CDR3 DNA is TGTGCCAGCTCACCAAAACGGACGAACACTGAAGCTTTCTTT. Translated, it gives CASSPKRTNTEAFF.

In this sample, this clone turned up once. V usage is TRBV10-3 and J usage is TRBJ1-4; TRBD1 aligns across 8 bases. The CDR3 has 13 amino acids. Germline-derived CDR1 and CDR2 are ENHRY and SYGVKD. The V segment lost 7 bases and the J segment 8 bases; nucleotides outside the gene matches: 6. The CDR3 here is CAINQGAGEKLFF. Here the CDR3 DNA reads TGTGCCATCAACCAGGGGGCGGGCGAAAAACTGTTTTTT.

This chain uses TRBV27 with TRBJ1-2; the D gene is possibly TRBD1 (6 bases). The CDR3 is 14 residues long. CDR1 and CDR2 (germline): MNHEY, SMNVEV (reference sequence). Trimming left V 2 bases short and J 0 bases short, with 7 bases between. CDR3 amino acids: CASSLRGTNYGYTF. The CDR3 DNA reads as TGTGCCAGCAGTTTAAGGGGGACTAACTATGGCTACACCTTC.

This chain joins TRBV5-1 and TRBJ1-1; tentative D call: TRBD1 (5 bases). The CDR3 extends over 13 amino acids. CDR1 SGHRS and CDR2 YFSETQ come from the germline V gene. The V end lost 2 bases, the J end lost 1 base, and 6 bases lay between the germline ends. For the CDR3, the DNA is TGCGCCAGCAGCTTACAGGAGAACACTGAAGCTTTCTTT. It specifies CASSLQENTEAFF.

This chain links TRBV6-5 with TRBJ2-3; 7 bases agree with TRBD2. V dropped 4 bases and J dropped 1; count of bases not matched to a gene: 8. The CDR3 has 16 residues. Looked up from germline, CDR1 is MNHEY and CDR2 is SVGAGI. The CDR3 bases are TGTGCCAGCAGTTCCCGGGGGAGCGGGGGCACAGATACGCAGTATTTT. This encodes CASSSRGSGGTDTQYF.

The chain couples TRBV5-4 to TRBJ2-2, with 7 positions matching TRBD1. This CDR3 is 16 amino acids long. V was clipped by 4 bases and J by 4 bases; unmatched bases: 10. Germline lookup yields CDR1 SGHNT and CDR2 YYREEE (reference sequence). The CDR3 loop is CASSKSQGSRTGELFF. The DNA of the CDR3 is TGTGCCAGCAGCAAATCACAGGGGTCGCGCACCGGGGAGCTGTTTTTT.

The V call is TRBV6-1, the J call TRBJ1-2; TRBD1 aligns across 10 bases. The CDR3 is 17 amino acids. V was clipped by 1 base and J by 4 bases; unmatched bases: 9. CDR1 and CDR2 (germline): MNHNS, SASEGT. DNA for the CDR3: TGTGCCAGCAGTGAAGACGGTAGGACAGGGGGGTTCTATGGCTACACCTTC. Its protein product is CASSEDGRTGGFYGYTF.

The V and J genes are TRBV3-1 (or the pseudogene TRBV3-2) and TRBJ2-1; unclear D gene. V was cut by 2 bases and J by 0 bases, with 8 bases left in between. The CDR3 spans 15 residues. Germline loops: CDR1 LGHDT, CDR2 YNNKEL (reference sequence). CDR3 DNA sequence: TGTGCCAGCAGCCAAACGGCGAGCTCCTACAATGAGCAGTTCTTC. It specifies CASSQTASSYNEQFF.

CDR3 region: CASSTSQGAALYGYTF. The CDR3 coding sequence is TGTGCCAGCAGCACCTCTCAGGGGGCGGCTCTCTATGGCTACACCTTC. V and J are TRBV5-4 and TRBJ1-2; 8 bases fit TRBD1. In germline, CDR1 is SGHNT, CDR2 YYREEE (reference sequence). V lost 4 bases and J lost 4; bases outside the gene matches: 12. The CDR3 extends over 16 amino acids.

The rearrangement joins TRBV13 to TRBJ2-3; 9 bases are a match to TRBD2. Germline V CDR1 and CDR2: PRHDT, FYEKMQ (reference sequence). The junction had 10 bases not matched to a gene; V was cut back by 4 bases and J by 2 bases. The CDR3 is 17 residues long. The CDR3 protein is CASSSLERGVITDTQYF. CDR3 sequence (DNA): TGTGCCAGCAGCTCCCTCGAGCGGGGGGTCATCACAGATACGCAGTATTTT.

The chain uses TRBV12-3 or TRBV12-4 and TRBJ1-1, with D unclear. The V end lost 5 bases, the J end lost 11 bases, and 12 bases lay between the germline ends. The CDR3 spans 11 residues. The CDR3 coding sequence is TGTGCCAGCAGTAAGACTACTATGGCTTTCTTT. Its translation is CASSKTTMAFF.

This sequence joins TRBV10-1 and TRBJ1-2; 7 bases are a match to TRBD1. CDR3 length equals 16 residues. Germline V gene sequence: CDR1 WNHNN, CDR2 SYGVQD (reference sequence). The ends lost 5 bases at V and 0 bases at J; junction bases unmatched: 9. CDR3 protein: CASSISGTEANYGYTF. The CDR3 DNA follows: TGCGCCAGCAGTATATCCGGGACAGAAGCTAACTATGGCTACACCTTC.

The V gene is TRBV3-1 (or the pseudogene TRBV3-2), the J gene TRBJ1-5; 10 positions agree with TRBD1. This CDR3 spans 14 amino acids. Germline CDR1 is LGHDT and CDR2 is YNNKEL (reference sequence). The ends lost 4 bases at V and 5 bases at J; junction bases unmatched: 2. Here the CDR3 reads CASSLGTGDQPQHF. CDR3 nucleotide sequence: TGTGCCAGCAGCCTCGGGACAGGGGATCAGCCCCAGCATTTT.

The count of this clone is one. V is TRBV14 and J is TRBJ1-1; TRBD1 might be the D (6 bases). The CDR3 loop spans 17 amino acids. Trimming removed 0 bases from V and 0 bases from J, with 14 bases in between. Germline V gene lookup returns CDR1 SGHDN and CDR2 FVKESK. Written as DNA, the CDR3 is TGTGCCAGCAGCCAAGATCTAGGGGGACAAATGAACACTGAAGCTTTCTTT. Encoded protein: CASSQDLGGQMNTEAFF.

This chain joins TRBV28 and TRBJ1-1, with unresolved D. Trimming cost V 5 bases and J 3 bases, with 7 bases left between them. Germline V gene data show CDR1 as MDHEN and CDR2 as SYDVKM. The CDR3 has 12 amino acids. The CDR3 nucleotides are TGTGCCAGCAGTCCCCGGGACACTGAAGCTTTCTTT. Amino acid sequence: CASSPRDTEAFF.